These 18 T cell receptor beta chains originate from one sample sequenced in a study of blood T cell repertoires in COVID-19. Repertoires were generated with immunoSEQ multiplex PCR, while TCRdb's copy carries only in-frame clones and drops some. The sample includes 200,000 to 250,000 clones, 70% to 90% of them seen just once. The source material was PBMCs or T cells enriched from blood (not recorded which). The receptors here all came from a woman between 45 and 65 years old in a cohort exposed to, infected with or recovered from COVID-19 (not recorded which).

The rearrangement links TRBV5-1 to TRBJ1-3; D may be TRBD1 (6 bases). Per germline, CDR1 SGHRS and CDR2 YFSETQ. There are 17 residues in the CDR3. V lost 2 bases and J 2 bases, leaving 17 bases between the germline ends. CDR3 bases: TGCGCCAGCAGCTTCACCCCGACAGGAGAGGCTGGAAACACCATATATTTT. Amino acid sequence: CASSFTPTGEAGNTIYF.

The J gene is TRBJ2-5, the V gene TRBV24-1, with 9 nucleotides matching TRBD2. Trimming took 5 bases from V and 5 from J; bases not matched to a gene: 2. The CDR3 has 13 amino acids. Germline V gene sequence: CDR1 KGHDR, CDR2 SFDVKD. In DNA form, the CDR3 reads TGTGCCACCAGTGCGGCGGGGGGGGAGACCCAGTACTTC. Translation gives CATSAAGGETQYF.

The chain uses TRBV2 and TRBJ2-3; 12 positions match TRBD2. Germline CDR1 SNHLY, CDR2 FYNNEI. The CDR3 sequence is 15 residues long. V gave up 6 bases and J gave up 0 bases; unmatched junction bases: 1. The CDR3 region is CASRLAGGSTDTQYF. As DNA, the CDR3 is TGTGCCAGCAGGCTAGCGGGGGGGAGCACAGATACGCAGTATTTT.

The chain is built from TRBV28 and TRBJ1-5; 8 bases line up with TRBD1. The CDR3 runs 15 residues. Germline loops: CDR1 MDHEN, CDR2 SYDVKM. J lost 4 bases, V lost 5 bases, and 7 bases had no gene match. CDR3 loop: CASSPPQGGNQPQHF. The CDR3 DNA follows: TGTGCCAGCAGTCCCCCACAGGGGGGTAATCAGCCCCAGCATTTT.

The chain links TRBV11-3 to TRBJ2-1; D unclear. The length of the CDR3 is 15 residues. Trimming removed 1 base at V and 8 bases at J, with 15 bases between. CDR1 and CDR2 from the germline V gene are SGHNT and YENEEA. CDR3 in amino acids: CASSLGIGGWDEQFF. Written as DNA, the CDR3 is TGTGCCAGCAGCTTAGGAATTGGCGGCTGGGATGAGCAGTTCTTC.

V is TRBV11-2 and J is TRBJ1-6; D is ambiguous. The CDR3 is 14 residues long. CDR1 is SGHAT, CDR2 FQNNGV, per germline. V lost 5 bases, J lost 4 bases, and 9 bases lay in between. The DNA for the CDR3 is TGTGCCAGCAGCGCCCAGGTTTATAATTCACCCCTCCACTTT. Its translation: CASSAQVYNSPLHF. Complete variable domain (other parts from reference TRBV11-2 and TRBJ1-6): EAGVAQSPRYKIIEKRQSVAFWCNPISGHATLYWYQQILGQGPKLLIQFQNNGVVDDSQLPKDRFSAERLKGVDSTLKIQPAKLEDSAVYLCASSAQVYNSPLHFGNGTRLTVT.

The chain couples TRBV2 to TRBJ1-1; 7 bases line up with TRBD1. Unmatched junction bases numbered 14, after V lost 6 bases and J lost 7 bases. The CDR3 length is 15 residues. The germline CDR1 and CDR2 sequences are SNHLY and FYNNEI. CDR3 bases: TGTGCCAGCAGCTACAGGGGCGGTCGTGGGGGTGAAGCTTTCTTT. Amino acid sequence: CASSYRGGRGGEAFF. The variable domain in full, completed from reference TRBV2 and TRBJ1-1, reads EPEVTQTPSHQVTQMGQEVILRCVPISNHLYFYWYRQILGQKVEFLVSFYNNEISEKSEIFDDQFSVERPDGSNFTLKIRSTKLEDSAMYFCASSYRGGRGGEAFFGQGTRLTVV.

J is TRBJ1-1 and V is TRBV5-6, with no clear D. The CDR3 has 18 amino acids. Trimming cost V 0 bases and J 5 bases, with 23 bases left between them. Germline V gives CDR1 SGHDT, CDR2 YYEEEE. CDR3: CASSLAAGQTLRTTEAFF. CDR3 nucleotides: TGTGCCAGCAGCTTGGCAGCGGGTCAGACACTAAGGACTACTGAAGCTTTCTTT.

This sequence joins TRBV4-2 and TRBJ2-3; D ambiguous. This CDR3 is 15 amino acids long. Germline V gives CDR1 LGHNA, CDR2 YNFKEQ. V was pared by 0 bases and J by 4 bases, with 11 bases between. In DNA, the CDR3 is TGTGCCAGCAGCCAAGACCCGCCCCGCGCAGATACGCAGTATTTT. Its translation is CASSQDPPRADTQYF.

J is TRBJ1-4 and V is TRBV4-3, with 9 bases identical to TRBD1. Per the germline V gene, CDR1 is LGHNA and CDR2 is YSLEER. The V gene end was trimmed by 6 bases and the J gene end by 6 bases; junction bases not matched to a gene: 8. The CDR3 has 15 residues. CDR3 sequence: CASSKQGANDEKLFF. In nucleotides, the CDR3 is TGCGCCAGCAGTAAACAGGGGGCGAACGATGAAAAACTGTTTTTT.

V gene TRBV7-2 combines with J gene TRBJ1-1; D might be TRBD1 (5 bases). The CDR3 covers 15 residues. The germline CDR1 and CDR2 sequences are SGHTA and FQGNSA. The V end lost 3 bases, the J end lost 1 base, and 12 bases lay between the germline ends. In DNA form, the CDR3 reads TGTGCCAGCAGCTTGTATCGGGGGGGGAACACTGAAGCTTTCTTT. The encoded protein is CASSLYRGGNTEAFF.

The V and J genes are TRBV5-1 and TRBJ1-1; D may be TRBD1 (6 bases). The ends were cut back, 0 bases at V and 0 bases at J, with 18 bases in the middle. The CDR3 consists of 18 residues. The germline V gene has CDR1 SGHRS and CDR2 YFSETQ. The CDR3 sequence: CASSLEIRGRGMNTEAFF. For the CDR3, the DNA is TGCGCCAGCAGCTTGGAAATCAGGGGTAGGGGGATGAACACTGAAGCTTTCTTT. Supplemented by reference TRBV5-1 and TRBJ1-1, the full variable domain reads KAGVTQTPRYLIKTRGQQVTLSCSPISGHRSVSWYQQTPGQGLQFLFEYFSETQRNKGNFPGRFSGRQFSNSRSEMNVSTLELGDSALYLCASSLEIRGRGMNTEAFFGQGTRLTVV.

This chain joins TRBV9 and TRBJ2-7; a possible D gene is TRBD1 (6 bases). The CDR3 extends over 14 amino acids. V was shortened by 4 bases and J by 2 bases, with 13 bases between the two germline ends. Germline V lookup: CDR1 SGDLS, CDR2 YYNGEE. CDR3 residues: CASSRGQSPYEQYF. CDR3 sequence (DNA): TGTGCCAGCAGCCGAGGACAGTCACCCTACGAGCAGTACTTC.

The chain links TRBV6-5 to TRBJ1-2, with D maybe TRBD1 (5 bases). Between the trimmed V and J ends, which lost 7 bases and 6 bases, there was a span of 12 bases. From germline, CDR1 is MNHEY and CDR2 SVGAGI. The CDR3 contains 12 residues. The CDR3 coding sequence is TGTGCCAGCACTGGCGGCAGGGATGGCTACACCTTC. It yields the protein CASTGGRDGYTF.

V and J are TRBV27 and TRBJ1-5; 9 nucleotides agree with TRBD1. Germline V gene sequence: CDR1 MNHEY, CDR2 SMNVEV (reference sequence). The length of the CDR3 is 15 residues. After removal of 2 bases from V and 6 bases from J, the junction contained 5 bases not matched to a gene. CDR3 in DNA: TGTGCCAGCAGTTTAGTGGGACAGGGTACTCAGCCCCAGCATTTT. Its protein is CASSLVGQGTQPQHF.

The gene calls are TRBV19 and TRBJ2-6, with 8 bases fitting TRBD1. V shed 6 bases, J shed 0 bases, and the junction held 13 bases outside the gene matches. The CDR3 is 19 residues long. CDR1 is LNHDA, CDR2 SQIVND, per germline (reference sequence). The CDR3 nucleotides are TGTGCCAGTAGCTCTCTTAGGGACAGGTTAACCTCTGGGGCCAACGTCCTGACTTTC. Encoded protein: CASSSLRDRLTSGANVLTF. The variable domain in full, completed from reference TRBV19 and TRBJ2-6, reads DGGITQSPKYLFRKEGQNVTLSCEQNLNHDAMYWYRQDPGQGLRLIYYSQIVNDFQKGDIAEGYSVSREKKESFPLTVTSAQKNPTAFYLCASSSLRDRLTSGANVLTFGAGSRLTVL.

The genes are TRBV28 and TRBJ2-7, with 8 bases lining up with TRBD1. This CDR3 is built from 13 residues. Germline-derived CDR1 and CDR2 are MDHEN and SYDVKM. Trimming removed 5 bases from V and 3 bases from J; junction bases left unmatched: 3. CDR3 region: CASSRTGRYEQYF. In nucleotides, the CDR3 is TGTGCCAGCAGTCGGACAGGGCGCTACGAGCAGTACTTC.

The chain has TRBV12-3 or TRBV12-4 and TRBJ2-7; D remains unclear. Trimming took off 3 bases at V and 7 bases at J, with 10 bases between the two ends. CDR3 length: 12 amino acids. The CDR3 spells CASSFGLIEQYF. CDR3 DNA: TGTGCCAGCAGTTTTGGGCTCATTGAGCAGTACTTC.